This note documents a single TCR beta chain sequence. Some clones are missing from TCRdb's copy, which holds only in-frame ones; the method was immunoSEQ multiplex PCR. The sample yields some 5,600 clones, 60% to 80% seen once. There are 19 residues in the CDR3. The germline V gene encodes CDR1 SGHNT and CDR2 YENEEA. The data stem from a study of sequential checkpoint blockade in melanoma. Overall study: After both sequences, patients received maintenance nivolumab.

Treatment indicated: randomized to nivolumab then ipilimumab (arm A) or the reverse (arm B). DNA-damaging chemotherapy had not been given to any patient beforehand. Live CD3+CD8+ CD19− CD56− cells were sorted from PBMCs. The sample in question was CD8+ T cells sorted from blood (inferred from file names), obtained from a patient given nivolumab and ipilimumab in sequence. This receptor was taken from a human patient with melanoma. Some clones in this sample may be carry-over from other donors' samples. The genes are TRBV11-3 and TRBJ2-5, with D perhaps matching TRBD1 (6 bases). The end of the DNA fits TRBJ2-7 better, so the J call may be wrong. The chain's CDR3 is CASSLDLFGQSPVSYEQYF. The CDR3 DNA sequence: TGTGCCAGCAGCTTAGATCTTTTTGGACAGAGCCCCGTTTCCTACGAGCAGTACTTC.